The clone carrying this TCR beta chain was found a few times. Its matching antigen is unknown. PCR used 60 Vbeta primers and 13 Jbeta primers. Assay used: immunoSEQ multiplex PCR; TCRdb lists only in-frame clones, some missing. The table has more than 110,000 clones, 55% to 80% seen once. The data were obtained in a study of cytomegalovirus exposure and HLA in healthy donors. Study outcomes and limitations: Researchers reported in a later analysis that common viral pathogens appeared linked to several top clusters. Per a later analysis, fewer than 20,000 TCR beta sequences showed association with HLA alleles at 0.05 false discovery rate.

The germline CDR1 and CDR2 sequences are MNHEY and SVGAGI. V lost 3 bases, J lost 0 bases, and 11 bases lay in between. The CDR3 length is 15 residues. The chain joins TRBV6-5 to TRBJ2-5; D might be TRBD1 (7 bases). The sequencing input was PBMCs. This receptor was obtained from a woman aged 40-49 years in good health and CMV-seronegative. In nucleotides, the CDR3 is TGTGCCAGCAGTTATGCAGGGGGGTACCAAGAGACCCAGTACTTC. It is translated as CASSYAGGYQETQYF.